Below are 19 T cell receptor beta chains sequenced from a single sample in a study of Ad26.COV2.S vaccination and SARS-CoV-2 variants. Treatment given: some 19 received Ad26.COV2.S at low or high dose, single or two shots; roughly five received placebo; per-sample allocation not given. It was on day 63 after the first vaccine or placebo injection that samples were taken. Sequencing was performed with immunoSEQ multiplex PCR; in TCRdb, only in-frame clones are kept and a portion is missing. The sample carries roughly 680,000 clones, more than 70% recorded once. The sequencing used peripheral blood, collected in a trial of Ad26.COV2.S vaccine versus placebo. The receptors come from a person between 18 and 60 years old who received the Ad26.COV2.S COVID-19 vaccine or a placebo.

The chain employs TRBV7-3 and TRBJ1-2, with a weak D call TRBD1 (5 bases). The CDR3 totals 15 residues. CDR1 and CDR2 from the germline V gene are SGHTA and FQGTGA. Trimming stripped 5 bases from V and 0 bases from J, with 13 bases between. The CDR3 protein is CASSLGAPPNYGYTF. The CDR3 DNA reads TGTGCCAGCAGCCTTGGGGCCCCACCTAACTATGGCTACACCTTC.

Regarding this clone: The same CDR3 is also encoded by other DNA sequences in this sample. The rearrangement uses TRBV5-1 and TRBJ1-2; D gene unclear. Germline assignment: CDR1 SGHRS and CDR2 YFSETQ. The CDR3 covers 12 residues. V was clipped by 0 bases and J by 6 bases, with 6 bases between them. This CDR3 reads CASSLAGDGYTF. As DNA, the CDR3 is TGCGCCAGCAGCTTGGCGGGAGATGGCTACACCTTC.

The V and J genes are TRBV3-1 (or the pseudogene TRBV3-2) and TRBJ2-1; 15 nucleotides match TRBD2. CDR1 LGHDT and CDR2 YNNKEL come from the germline V gene (reference sequence). V was pared by 4 bases and J by 1 base, with 11 bases of the junction left unmatched. The CDR3 length is 20 residues. CDR3: CASSPPRTSGRAGSYNEQFF. The CDR3, as DNA: TGTGCCAGCAGCCCCCCTAGGACTAGCGGGAGGGCCGGGTCCTACAATGAGCAGTTCTTC.

The J gene is TRBJ2-2, the V gene TRBV10-2, with D possibly called TRBD1 or TRBD2 (5 bases each). Germline CDR1 is WSHSY and CDR2 is SAAADI. This CDR3 comprises 15 residues. The V gene lost 2 bases and the J gene lost 4 bases, with 11 bases spanning the gap. CDR3 sequence (DNA): TGCGCCAGCAGTGAGAATCGGGGCGGCACCGGGGAGCTGTTTTTT. Translated, it gives CASSENRGGTGELFF.

The gene calls are TRBV5-4 and TRBJ2-5; TRBD2 is a possible D gene (6 bases). Germline assignment: CDR1 SGHNT and CDR2 YYREEE (reference sequence). The CDR3 covers 13 residues. V lost 0 bases to trimming and J lost 7 bases, with 10 bases between them. CDR3 region: CASSLGSGGTQYF. In DNA, the CDR3 is TGTGCCAGCAGCTTGGGGTCCGGGGGGACCCAGTACTTC.

This clone was detected a few times. The CDR3 region has the DNA TGTGCCAGTAGTATAGTCGGGCCCCCAAGGGGTGAAGCTTTCTTT. This gives the protein CASSIVGPPRGEAFF. The V gene is TRBV19, the J gene TRBJ1-1; TRBD1 is a possible D gene (5 bases). The CDR3 covers 15 residues. V lost 1 base and J lost 7, with 16 bases in between. Germline CDR1 LNHDA, CDR2 SQIVND (reference sequence).

The chain couples TRBV3-1 (or the pseudogene TRBV3-2) to TRBJ1-3; D uncertain. The ends were cut back, 4 bases at V and 0 bases at J, with 7 bases in the middle. The germline V gene has CDR1 LGHDT and CDR2 YNNKEL (reference sequence). The CDR3 extends over 14 amino acids. CDR3 region: CASSPTGSGNTIYF. The CDR3 nucleotides read TGTGCCAGCAGCCCCACGGGCTCTGGAAACACCATATATTTT.

The chain joins TRBV7-3 to TRBJ2-3, with unresolved D. The germline V gene encodes CDR1 SGHTA and CDR2 FQGTGA. The CDR3 is made up of 15 amino acids. V dropped 2 bases and J dropped 5 bases, with 14 bases sitting between them. This CDR3 reads CASSLWAGSEDTQYF. The DNA of the CDR3 is TGTGCCAGCAGCTTATGGGCAGGATCTGAAGATACGCAGTATTTT.

This clone was found once. The V and J genes are TRBV5-5 and TRBJ2-7; TRBD2 matches 8 bases. V lost 2 bases and J lost 6; bases outside the gene matches: 1. CDR1 is SGHKS, CDR2 YYEKEE, per germline (reference sequence). This CDR3 region has 12 residues. Here the CDR3 reads CASSFAGGEQYF. The CDR3 coding sequence is TGTGCCAGCAGCTTTGCGGGGGGCGAGCAGTACTTC.

The rearrangement joins TRBV19 to TRBJ1-4; D might be TRBD1 (6 bases). The CDR3 runs to 18 residues. Deletions cut 6 bases from V and 7 bases from J, with 27 bases between. Germline V lookup: CDR1 LNHDA, CDR2 SQIVND (reference sequence). The CDR3 is CASSPRRAGRTGAEKLFF. DNA for the CDR3: TGTGCCAGTAGCCCCCGTAGGGCAGGCCGCACGGGGGCTGAAAAACTGTTTTTT.

V gene TRBV24-1 combines with J gene TRBJ2-1; D tentatively reads TRBD1 or TRBD2 (7 bases each). Between the trimmed V and J ends, which lost 0 bases and 9 bases, there was a span of 11 bases. This CDR3 spans 14 amino acids. The germline V gene has CDR1 KGHDR and CDR2 SFDVKD. DNA of the CDR3: TGTGCCACCAGTGATTTGGCAGGGGGGGTTGAGCAGTTCTTC. The encoded protein is CATSDLAGGVEQFF.

A word on this clone: Other DNA sequences of this sample code for an identical CDR3. V gene TRBV18 combines with J gene TRBJ2-3; 7 positions match TRBD2. The CDR3 extends over 12 amino acids. Looked up from germline, CDR1 is KGHSH and CDR2 is LQKENI. Unmatched junction bases numbered 0, after V lost 3 bases and J lost 6 bases. The CDR3 reads CASSPGGDTQYF. The CDR3 coding sequence is TGTGCCAGCTCACCGGGGGGGGATACGCAGTATTTT.

This chain links TRBV5-1 with TRBJ2-1, with 9 positions matching TRBD2. This CDR3 spans 16 amino acids. CDR1 is SGHRS, CDR2 YFSETQ, per germline. With 5 bases clipped from V and 8 bases from J, the junction kept 14 bases outside the gene matches. In DNA, the CDR3 is TGCGCCAGCAGTCCCCTGCTTGCGGGAGGGCCCGATGAGCAGTTCTTC. It yields the protein CASSPLLAGGPDEQFF.

The chain employs TRBV5-5 and TRBJ2-1; D is unresolved. V lost 4 bases and J 6 bases, leaving 5 bases between the germline ends. CDR3 length equals 11 residues. Germline V gives CDR1 SGHKS, CDR2 YYEKEE (reference sequence). The CDR3 spells CASSLLNEQFF. CDR3 nucleotides: TGTGCCAGCAGCCTCCTCAATGAGCAGTTCTTC.

With regard to this clone: Other DNA sequences within the sample encode an identical CDR3. The CDR3 is CASSLNTGELFF. CDR3 DNA: TGTGCCAGCAGCTTAAACACCGGGGAGCTGTTTTTT. The chain has TRBV7-9 and TRBJ2-2; D unresolved. CDR1 is SEHNR and CDR2 is FQNEAQ in the germline V gene (reference sequence). The CDR3 is 12 amino acids. Trimming left V 2 bases short and J 2 bases short, with 0 bases between.

The gene calls are TRBV3-1 (or the pseudogene TRBV3-2) and TRBJ2-2; D may be TRBD1 or TRBD2 (5 bases each). This CDR3 region has 17 residues. The V gene's germline CDR1 is LGHDT and CDR2 YNNKEL (reference sequence). With 1 base removed from V and 0 bases from J, the gap between germline ends came to 12 bases. The CDR3 DNA reads as TGTGCCAGCAGCCAAGTTGGGGGTCGCACGAACACCGGGGAGCTGTTTTTT. It yields the protein CASSQVGGRTNTGELFF.

The V and J genes are TRBV5-1 and TRBJ2-3; 9 bases fit TRBD1. Germline assignment: CDR1 SGHRS and CDR2 YFSETQ. The CDR3 totals 15 residues. V was clipped by 4 bases and J by 1 base; unmatched bases: 4. This CDR3 reads CASSPWTGGTDTQYF. The CDR3 DNA follows: TGCGCCAGCAGCCCCTGGACAGGGGGCACAGATACGCAGTATTTT.

V usage is TRBV5-4 and J usage is TRBJ2-3, with a weak D call TRBD1 (5 bases). The germline gives CDR1 SGHNT, CDR2 YYREEE (reference sequence). CDR3 length: 16 residues. Trimming removed 4 bases from V and 0 bases from J, with 15 bases in between. The CDR3 DNA sequence: TGTGCCAGCAGCATGACAGCTTACCCGAGCACAGATACGCAGTATTTT. Its protein is CASSMTAYPSTDTQYF. The full variable domain, in which reference TRBV5-4 and TRBJ2-3 provide the parts outside the CDR3, is ETGVTQSPTHLIKTRGQQVTLRCSSQSGHNTVSWYQQALGQGPQFIFQYYREEENGRGNFPPRFSGLQFPNYSSELNVNALELDDSALYLCASSMTAYPSTDTQYFGPGTRLTVL.

The gene calls are TRBV21-1 and TRBJ2-7; TRBD1, the table's D call, lacks a check against the DNA. TRBV21-1 is a documented pseudogene. The length of the CDR3 is 12 residues. The CDR3 spells CASSSNRGEQYF. In DNA, the CDR3 is TGTGCCAGCAGCAGTAACAGGGGCGAGCAGTACTTC.